Sequencing of this T cell receptor beta chain was carried out in a study of T cell responses to AZD1222 COVID-19 vaccine. Study-wide results and limits: There were vaccine-associated CD4 TCRs across spike, dominant at 160-218 and 743-854. Recipients of AZD1222 seropositive at baseline numbered only 5 or 6. Most donors were white British, females outnumbered males, and clonal diversity was possibly underestimated.

Regarding this clone: Its antigen is not identified. The junction and the germline gene differ at one end; a read error may be behind it.

Assay used: immunoSEQ multiplex PCR; TCRdb lists only in-frame clones, some missing. The sample shows roughly 150,000 clones, around 90% of them seen only once. This CDR3 has 15 residues. In germline, CDR1 is MNHEY, CDR2 SVGAGI. Sequenced material: peripheral blood, taken 28 days after the second AZD1222 dose. V is TRBV6-5 and J is TRBJ2-7; D is ambiguous. This TCR derives from an adult who received the AZD1222 COVID-19 vaccine. CDR3 in amino acids: CASSHSGAEPYEQYF. CDR3 bases: TGTGCCAGCAGTCACTCCGGTGCAGAACCCTACGAGCAGTACTTC.